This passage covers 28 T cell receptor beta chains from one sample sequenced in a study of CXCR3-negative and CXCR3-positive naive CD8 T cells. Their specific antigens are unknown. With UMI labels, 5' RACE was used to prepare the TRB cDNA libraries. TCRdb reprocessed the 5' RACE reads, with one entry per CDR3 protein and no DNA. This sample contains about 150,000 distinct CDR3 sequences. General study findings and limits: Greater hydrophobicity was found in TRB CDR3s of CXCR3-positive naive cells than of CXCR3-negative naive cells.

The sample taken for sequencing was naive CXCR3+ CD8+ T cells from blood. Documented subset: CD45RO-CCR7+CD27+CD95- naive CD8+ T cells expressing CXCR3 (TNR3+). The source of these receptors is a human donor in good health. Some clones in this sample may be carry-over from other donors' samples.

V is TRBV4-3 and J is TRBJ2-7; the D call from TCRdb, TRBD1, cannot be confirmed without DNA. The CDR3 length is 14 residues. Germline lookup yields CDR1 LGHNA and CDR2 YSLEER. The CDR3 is CASSQDRDINEQYF.

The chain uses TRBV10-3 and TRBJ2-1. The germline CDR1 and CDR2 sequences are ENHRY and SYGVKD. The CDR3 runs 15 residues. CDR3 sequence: CAISEASDYYNEQFF.

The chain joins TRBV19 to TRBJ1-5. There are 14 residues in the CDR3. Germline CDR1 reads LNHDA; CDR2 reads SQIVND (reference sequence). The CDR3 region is CASSIDFGIQPQHF. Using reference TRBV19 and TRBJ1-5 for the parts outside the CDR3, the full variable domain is DGGITQSPKYLFRKEGQNVTLSCEQNLNHDAMYWYRQDPGQGLRLIYYSQIVNDFQKGDIAEGYSVSREKKESFPLTVTSAQKNPTAFYLCASSIDFGIQPQHFGDGTRLSIL.

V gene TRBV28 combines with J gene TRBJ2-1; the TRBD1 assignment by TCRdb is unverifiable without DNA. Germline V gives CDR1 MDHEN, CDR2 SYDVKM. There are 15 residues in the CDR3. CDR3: CASTGSGQAYNEQFF.

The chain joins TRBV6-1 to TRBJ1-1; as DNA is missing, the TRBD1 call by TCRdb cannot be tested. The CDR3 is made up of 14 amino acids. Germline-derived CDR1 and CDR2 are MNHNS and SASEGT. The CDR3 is CASSDLGGYTEAFF.

The CDR3 protein is CATSDGSRPPYNEQFF. This chain uses TRBV24-1 with TRBJ2-1; TCRdb's D call, TRBD2, is unchecked because there is no DNA. The CDR3 runs 16 residues. The germline CDR1 and CDR2 sequences are KGHDR and SFDVKD.

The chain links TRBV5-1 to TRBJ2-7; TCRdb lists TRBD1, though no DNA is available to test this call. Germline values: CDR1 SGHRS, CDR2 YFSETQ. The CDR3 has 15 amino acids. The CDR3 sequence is CASSQGVGAVYEQYF.

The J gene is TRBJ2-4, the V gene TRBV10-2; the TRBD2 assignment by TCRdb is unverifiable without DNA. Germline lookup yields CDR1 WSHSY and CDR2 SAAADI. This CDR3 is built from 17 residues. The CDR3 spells CATLEPGLAGAKNIQYF.

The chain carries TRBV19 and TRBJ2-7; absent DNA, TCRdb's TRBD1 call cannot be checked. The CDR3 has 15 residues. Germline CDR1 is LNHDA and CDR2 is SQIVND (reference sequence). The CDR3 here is CASSIAGAFSYEQYF. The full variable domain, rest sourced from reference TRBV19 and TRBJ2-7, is DGGITQSPKYLFRKEGQNVTLSCEQNLNHDAMYWYRQDPGQGLRLIYYSQIVNDFQKGDIAEGYSVSREKKESFPLTVTSAQKNPTAFYLCASSIAGAFSYEQYFGPGTRLTVT.

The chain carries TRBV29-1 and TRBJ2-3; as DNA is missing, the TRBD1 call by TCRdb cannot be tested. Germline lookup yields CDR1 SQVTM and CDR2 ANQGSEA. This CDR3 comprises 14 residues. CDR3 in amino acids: CSVDETGITDTQYF.

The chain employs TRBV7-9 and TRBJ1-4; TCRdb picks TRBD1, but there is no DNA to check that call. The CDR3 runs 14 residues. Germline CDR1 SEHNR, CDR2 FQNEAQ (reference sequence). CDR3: CASSWTGDNEKLFF.

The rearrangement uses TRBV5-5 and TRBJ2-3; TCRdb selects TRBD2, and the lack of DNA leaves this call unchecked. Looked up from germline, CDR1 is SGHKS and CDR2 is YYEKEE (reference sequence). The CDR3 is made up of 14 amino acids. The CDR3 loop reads CASSFLAGEDTQYF.

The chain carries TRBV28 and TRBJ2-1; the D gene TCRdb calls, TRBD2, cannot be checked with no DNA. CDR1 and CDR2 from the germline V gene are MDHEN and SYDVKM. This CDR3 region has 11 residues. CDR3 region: CASSYGGPQFF. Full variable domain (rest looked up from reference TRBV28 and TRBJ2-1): DVKVTQSSRYLVKRTGEKVFLECVQDMDHENMFWYRQDPGLGLRLIYFSYDVKMKEKGDIPEGYSVSREKKERFSLILESASTNQTSMYLCASSYGGPQFFGPGTRLTVL.

The chain's CDR3 is CASLGEDTGELFF. V usage is TRBV28 and J usage is TRBJ2-2. Per the germline V gene, CDR1 is MDHEN and CDR2 is SYDVKM. This CDR3 is 13 amino acids long.

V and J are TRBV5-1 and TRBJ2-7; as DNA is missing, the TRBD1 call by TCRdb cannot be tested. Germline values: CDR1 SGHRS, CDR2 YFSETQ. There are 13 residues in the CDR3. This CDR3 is CASSPDSPYEQYF.

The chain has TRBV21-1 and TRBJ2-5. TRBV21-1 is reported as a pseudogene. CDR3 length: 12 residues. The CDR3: CASSKCEETQYF.

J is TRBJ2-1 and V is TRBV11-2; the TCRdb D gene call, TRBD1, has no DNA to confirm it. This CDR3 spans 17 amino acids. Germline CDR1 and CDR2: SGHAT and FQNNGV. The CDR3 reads CASSLDTGTGVDDEQFF. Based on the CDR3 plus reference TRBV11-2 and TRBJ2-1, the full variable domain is EAGVAQSPRYKIIEKRQSVAFWCNPISGHATLYWYQQILGQGPKLLIQFQNNGVVDDSQLPKDRFSAERLKGVDSTLKIQPAKLEDSAVYLCASSLDTGTGVDDEQFFGPGTRLTVL.

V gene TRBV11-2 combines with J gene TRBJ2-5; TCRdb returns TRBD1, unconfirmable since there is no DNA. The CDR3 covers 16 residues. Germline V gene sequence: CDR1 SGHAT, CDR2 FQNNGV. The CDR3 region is CASSSPRGGGGETQYF.

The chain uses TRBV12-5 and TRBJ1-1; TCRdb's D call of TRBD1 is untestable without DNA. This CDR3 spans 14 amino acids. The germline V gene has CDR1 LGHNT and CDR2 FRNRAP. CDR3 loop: CASGLSGKNTEAFF.

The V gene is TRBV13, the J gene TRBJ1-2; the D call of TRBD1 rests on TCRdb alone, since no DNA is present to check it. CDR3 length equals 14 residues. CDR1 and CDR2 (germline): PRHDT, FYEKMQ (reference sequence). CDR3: CASSLRGDSYGYTF.

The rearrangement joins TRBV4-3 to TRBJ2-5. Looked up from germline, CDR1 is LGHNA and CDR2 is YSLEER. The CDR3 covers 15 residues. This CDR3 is CASSQDAGYQETQYF.

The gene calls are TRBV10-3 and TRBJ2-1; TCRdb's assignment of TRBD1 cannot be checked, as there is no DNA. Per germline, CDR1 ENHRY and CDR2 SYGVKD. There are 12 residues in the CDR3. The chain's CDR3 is CAIRDSNNEQFF.

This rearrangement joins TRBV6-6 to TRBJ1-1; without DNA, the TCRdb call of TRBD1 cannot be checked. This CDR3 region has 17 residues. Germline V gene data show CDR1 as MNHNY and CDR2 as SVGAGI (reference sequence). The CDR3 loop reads CASSYGSRDSPNYEAFF.

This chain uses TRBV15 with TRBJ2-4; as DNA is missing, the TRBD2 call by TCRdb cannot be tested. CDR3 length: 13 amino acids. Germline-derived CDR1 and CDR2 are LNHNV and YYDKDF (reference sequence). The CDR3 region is CATSTSEGGIQYF.

Here the CDR3 reads CASSGGVSYNEQFF. This sequence joins TRBV27 and TRBJ2-1. CDR3 length equals 14 residues. From germline, CDR1 is MNHEY and CDR2 SMNVEV (reference sequence).

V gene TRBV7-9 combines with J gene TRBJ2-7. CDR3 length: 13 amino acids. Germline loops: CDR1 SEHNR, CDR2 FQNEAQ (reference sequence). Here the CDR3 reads CASSLPSVGEQYF. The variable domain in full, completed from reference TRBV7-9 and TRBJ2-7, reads DTGVSQNPRHKITKRGQNVTFRCDPISEHNRLYWYRQTLGQGPEFLTYFQNEAQLEKSRLLSDRFSAERPKGSFSTLEIQRTEQGDSAMYLCASSLPSVGEQYFGPGTRLTVT.

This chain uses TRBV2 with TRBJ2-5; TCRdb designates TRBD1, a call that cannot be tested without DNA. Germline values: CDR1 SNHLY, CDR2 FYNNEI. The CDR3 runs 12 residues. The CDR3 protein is CASIEGAETQYF.

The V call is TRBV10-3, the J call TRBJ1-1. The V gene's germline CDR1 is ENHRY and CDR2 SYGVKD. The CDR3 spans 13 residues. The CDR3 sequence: CAIKNDLNTEAFF.